A single sample is the source of the 7 T cell receptor beta chains below, sequenced in a study of shared clonotypes between healthy human individuals. Using immunoSEQ multiplex PCR, the repertoire was profiled, and TCRdb retains in-frame clones only, with some absent. The repertoire consists of some 2,500,000 clones, with over 85% occurring once and the leading ten covering roughly 0.36%. Sequencing input: naive CD4+ T cells from PBMCs. The sample's subset: CD45RA+ positively selected. The receptors stem from a man younger than 35 in good health. Some clones in this sample may be carry-over from other donors' samples.

The chain links TRBV6-5 to TRBJ2-2; D is unresolved. The V end lost 2 bases, the J end lost 6 bases, and 13 bases lay between the germline ends. Germline CDR1 reads MNHEY; CDR2 reads SVGAGI. The CDR3 totals 15 residues. The CDR3 sequence is CASSYGVPSAGELFF. CDR3 sequence (DNA): TGTGCCAGCAGTTACGGTGTTCCGAGCGCCGGGGAGCTGTTTTTT.

The V gene is TRBV7-9, the J gene TRBJ1-2; D possibly corresponds to TRBD1 (5 bases). Between the trimmed V and J ends, which lost 4 bases and 8 bases, there was a span of 11 bases. The germline CDR1 and CDR2 sequences are SEHNR and FQNEAQ (reference sequence). The CDR3 contains 12 residues. As DNA, the CDR3 is TGTGCCAGCAGCTCCAGGGATATGGGCTACACCTTC. It codes for CASSSRDMGYTF.

The CDR3 bases are TGTGCCAGCAGCTTGGCGGGGCGCCACACTAGCACAGATACGCAGTATTTT. Translated: CASSLAGRHTSTDTQYF. The chain carries TRBV5-8 and TRBJ2-3, with D tentatively TRBD1 or TRBD2 (5 bases each). Trimming removed 0 bases at V and 0 bases at J, with 14 bases between. The germline V gene has CDR1 SGHTS and CDR2 YDEGEE. The CDR3 contains 17 residues.

This clone was counted between two and nine times. The V call is TRBV10-3, the J call TRBJ2-3; TRBD1 aligns across 7 bases. Per the germline V gene, CDR1 is ENHRY and CDR2 is SYGVKD. The V and J ends lost 6 bases and 0 bases, in that order; junction bases with no gene match: 9. There are 16 residues in the CDR3. CDR3 sequence: CAISPTGPSSTDTQYF. DNA for the CDR3: TGTGCCATCAGCCCGACAGGGCCTAGTAGCACAGATACGCAGTATTTT.

The gene calls are TRBV19 and TRBJ2-1; 7 positions match TRBD2. This CDR3 has 16 amino acids. Germline V CDR1 and CDR2: LNHDA, SQIVND (reference sequence). With V trimmed by 5 bases and J by 7 bases, 14 bases remained unmatched. CDR3 DNA: TGTGCCAGTAGTGATAGTATTGGGAGGACTAGAAATGAGCAGTTCTTC. Translating gives CASSDSIGRTRNEQFF.

V is TRBV11-1 and J is TRBJ2-3; 7 positions match TRBD2. Germline V CDR1 and CDR2: SGHAT, FQDESV (reference sequence). This CDR3 spans 15 amino acids. V dropped 3 bases and J dropped 5; count of bases not matched to a gene: 8. In DNA, the CDR3 is TGTGCCAGCAGCTTTTCTAGGGCTAGCGGAGATACGCAGTATTTT. Its translation is CASSFSRASGDTQYF.

This chain joins TRBV10-1 and TRBJ2-4, with unresolved D. In germline, CDR1 is WNHNN, CDR2 SYGVQD (reference sequence). Trimming removed 11 bases from V and 8 bases from J, with 10 bases in between. This CDR3 has 10 amino acids. The CDR3 protein is CARVRDIQYF. The CDR3 coding sequence is TGCGCCCGAGTCCGGGACATTCAGTACTTC.